Described below is a single TCR beta chain sequence and its context. The antigen is undetermined. The PCR used 60 Vbeta and 13 Jbeta primers. Only in-frame clones appear in the TCRdb table, and some are missing; sequencing was by immunoSEQ multiplex PCR. This table holds some 94,000 clones, 69% found once. The sample comes from a study of cytomegalovirus exposure and HLA in healthy donors. Whole-study findings and limits: V- and J-gene trimming of TCR beta was linked (in a later analysis) to a missense DCLRE1C variant.

Germline V CDR1 and CDR2: GTSNPN, SVGIG (reference sequence). This CDR3 has 12 residues. Trimming removed 1 base from V and 5 bases from J, with 7 bases in between. This TCR was sampled from a man aged 45-65 years in good health and CMV-seronegative. Sequencing was carried out using PBMCs. V is TRBV30 and J is TRBJ2-3; D not resolved. CDR3 nucleotides: TGTGCCTGGAGTGCCCTCTTAGATACGCAGTATTTT. Translated, it gives CAWSALLDTQYF.